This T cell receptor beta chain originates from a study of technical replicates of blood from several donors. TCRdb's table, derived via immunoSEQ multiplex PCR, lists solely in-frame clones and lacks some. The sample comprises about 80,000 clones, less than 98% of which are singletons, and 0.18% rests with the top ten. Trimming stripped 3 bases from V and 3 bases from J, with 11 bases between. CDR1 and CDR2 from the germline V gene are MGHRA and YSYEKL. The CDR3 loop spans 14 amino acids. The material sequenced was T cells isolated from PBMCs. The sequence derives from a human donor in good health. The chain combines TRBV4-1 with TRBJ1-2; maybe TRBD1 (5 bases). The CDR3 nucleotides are TGCGCCAGCAGCCAGGCAGGGAACTACTATGGCTACACCTTC. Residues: CASSQAGNYYGYTF.